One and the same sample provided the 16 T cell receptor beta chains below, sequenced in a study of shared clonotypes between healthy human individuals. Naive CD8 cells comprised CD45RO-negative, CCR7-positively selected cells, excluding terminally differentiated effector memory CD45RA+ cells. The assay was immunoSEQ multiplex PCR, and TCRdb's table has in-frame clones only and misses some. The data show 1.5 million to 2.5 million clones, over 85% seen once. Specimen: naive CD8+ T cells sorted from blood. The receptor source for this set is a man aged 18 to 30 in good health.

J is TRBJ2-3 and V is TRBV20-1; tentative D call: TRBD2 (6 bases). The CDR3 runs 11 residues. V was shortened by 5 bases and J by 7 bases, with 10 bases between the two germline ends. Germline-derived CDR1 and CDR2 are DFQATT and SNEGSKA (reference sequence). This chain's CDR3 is CSARLGNTQYF. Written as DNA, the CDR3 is TGCAGTGCTCGACTAGGAAATACGCAGTATTTT.

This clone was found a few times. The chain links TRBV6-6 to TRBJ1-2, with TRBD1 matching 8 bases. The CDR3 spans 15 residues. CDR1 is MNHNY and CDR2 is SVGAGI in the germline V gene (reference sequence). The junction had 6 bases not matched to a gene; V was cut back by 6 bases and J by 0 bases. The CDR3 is CASSDDRGPNYGYTF. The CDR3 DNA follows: TGTGCCAGCAGCGACGACAGGGGTCCTAACTATGGCTACACCTTC.

The CDR3 loop reads CASSTQLAGYEQYF. The CDR3 coding sequence is TGCGCCAGCAGCACCCAACTAGCAGGGTACGAGCAGTACTTC. The chain uses TRBV4-1 and TRBJ2-7; perhaps TRBD2 as D (6 bases). Germline V gives CDR1 MGHRA, CDR2 YSYEKL. The ends were cut back, 5 bases at V and 4 bases at J, with 15 bases in the middle. The CDR3 sequence is 14 residues long.

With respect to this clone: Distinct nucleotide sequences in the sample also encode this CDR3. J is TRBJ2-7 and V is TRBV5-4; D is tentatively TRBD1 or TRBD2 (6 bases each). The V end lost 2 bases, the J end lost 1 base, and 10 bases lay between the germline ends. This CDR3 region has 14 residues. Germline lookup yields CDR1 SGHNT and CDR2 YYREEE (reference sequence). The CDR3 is CASSFGGTSYEQYF. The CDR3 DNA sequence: TGTGCCAGCAGCTTTGGAGGGACATCCTACGAGCAGTACTTC.

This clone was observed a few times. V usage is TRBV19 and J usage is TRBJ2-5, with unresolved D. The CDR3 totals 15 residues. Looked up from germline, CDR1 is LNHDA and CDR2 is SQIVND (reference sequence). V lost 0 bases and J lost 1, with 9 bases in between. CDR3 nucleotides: TGTGCCAGTAGTATAGATCTGGAGACCCAAGAGACCCAGTACTTC. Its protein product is CASSIDLETQETQYF.

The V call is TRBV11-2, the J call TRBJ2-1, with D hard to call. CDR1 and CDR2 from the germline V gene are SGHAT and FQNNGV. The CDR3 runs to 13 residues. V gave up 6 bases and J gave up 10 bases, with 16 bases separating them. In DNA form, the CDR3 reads TGTGCCAGCAGACCCCGCAGCTGGGGAGAGCAGTTCTTC. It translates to CASRPRSWGEQFF.

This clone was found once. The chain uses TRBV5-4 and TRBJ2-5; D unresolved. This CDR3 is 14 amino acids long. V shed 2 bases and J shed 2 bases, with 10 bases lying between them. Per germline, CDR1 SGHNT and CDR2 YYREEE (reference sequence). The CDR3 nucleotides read TGTGCCAGCAGCTTCATGGGCTCACAAGAGACCCAGTACTTC. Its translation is CASSFMGSQETQYF.

CDR3 loop: CASSLGEVSYEQYF. The CDR3 DNA sequence: TGTGCCAGCAGCCTAGGGGAGGTTTCCTACGAGCAGTACTTC. The genes are TRBV21-1 and TRBJ2-7; the table's D call of TRBD2 was not tested on the DNA. TRBV21-1 is recorded as a pseudogene. The CDR3 totals 14 residues.

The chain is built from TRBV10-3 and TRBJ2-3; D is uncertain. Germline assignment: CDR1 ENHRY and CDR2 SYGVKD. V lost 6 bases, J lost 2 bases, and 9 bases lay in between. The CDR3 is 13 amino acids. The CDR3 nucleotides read TGTGCCATCAGGTTGCCAGACACAGATACGCAGTATTTT. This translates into CAIRLPDTDTQYF.

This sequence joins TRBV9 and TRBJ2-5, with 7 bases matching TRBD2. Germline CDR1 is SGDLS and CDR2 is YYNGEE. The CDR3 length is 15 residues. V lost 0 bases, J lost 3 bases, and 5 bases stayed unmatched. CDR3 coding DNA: TGTGCCAGCAGCGTAGGCGGGAGTACCGAAGAGACCCAGTACTTC. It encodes CASSVGGSTEETQYF.

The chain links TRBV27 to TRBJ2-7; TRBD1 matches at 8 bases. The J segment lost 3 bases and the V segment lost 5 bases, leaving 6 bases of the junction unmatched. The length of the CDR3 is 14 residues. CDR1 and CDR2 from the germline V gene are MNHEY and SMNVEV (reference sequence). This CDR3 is CASSTQDRDYEQYF. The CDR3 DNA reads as TGTGCCAGCAGTACCCAGGACAGGGACTACGAGCAGTACTTC.

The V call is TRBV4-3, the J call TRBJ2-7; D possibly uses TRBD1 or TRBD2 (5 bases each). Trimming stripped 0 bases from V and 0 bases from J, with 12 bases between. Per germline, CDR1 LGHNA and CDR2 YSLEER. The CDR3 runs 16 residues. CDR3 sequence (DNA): TGCGCCAGCAGCCAAGATTTGGGGGAGAACTCCTACGAGCAGTACTTC. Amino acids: CASSQDLGENSYEQYF.

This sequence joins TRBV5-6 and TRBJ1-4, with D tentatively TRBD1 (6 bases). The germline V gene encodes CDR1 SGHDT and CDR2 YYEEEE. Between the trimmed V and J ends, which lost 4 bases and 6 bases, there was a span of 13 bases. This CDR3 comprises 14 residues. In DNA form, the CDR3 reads TGTGCCAGCAGCCCCGGGGCAGGGGATGAAAAACTGTTTTTT. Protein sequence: CASSPGAGDEKLFF.

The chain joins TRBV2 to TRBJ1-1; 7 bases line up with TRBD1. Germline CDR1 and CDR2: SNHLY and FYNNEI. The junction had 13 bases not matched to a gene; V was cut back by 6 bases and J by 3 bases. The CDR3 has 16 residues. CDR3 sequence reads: CASRVDRVAGDTEAFF. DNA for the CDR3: TGTGCCAGCAGAGTAGACAGGGTCGCGGGCGACACTGAAGCTTTCTTT.

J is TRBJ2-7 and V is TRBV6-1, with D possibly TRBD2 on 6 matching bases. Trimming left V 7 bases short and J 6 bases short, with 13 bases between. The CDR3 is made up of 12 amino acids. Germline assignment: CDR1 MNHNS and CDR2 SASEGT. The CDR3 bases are TGTGCCAGCATCACAGTCGGGGGCGAGCAGTACTTC. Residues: CASITVGGEQYF.

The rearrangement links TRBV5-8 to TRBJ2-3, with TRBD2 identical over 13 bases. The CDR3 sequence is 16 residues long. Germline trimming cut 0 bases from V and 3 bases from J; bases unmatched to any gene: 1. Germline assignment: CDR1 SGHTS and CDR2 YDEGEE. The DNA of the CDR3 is TGTGCCAGCAGCTTGGGACTAGCGGGAGGAACAGATACGCAGTATTTT. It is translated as CASSLGLAGGTDTQYF.